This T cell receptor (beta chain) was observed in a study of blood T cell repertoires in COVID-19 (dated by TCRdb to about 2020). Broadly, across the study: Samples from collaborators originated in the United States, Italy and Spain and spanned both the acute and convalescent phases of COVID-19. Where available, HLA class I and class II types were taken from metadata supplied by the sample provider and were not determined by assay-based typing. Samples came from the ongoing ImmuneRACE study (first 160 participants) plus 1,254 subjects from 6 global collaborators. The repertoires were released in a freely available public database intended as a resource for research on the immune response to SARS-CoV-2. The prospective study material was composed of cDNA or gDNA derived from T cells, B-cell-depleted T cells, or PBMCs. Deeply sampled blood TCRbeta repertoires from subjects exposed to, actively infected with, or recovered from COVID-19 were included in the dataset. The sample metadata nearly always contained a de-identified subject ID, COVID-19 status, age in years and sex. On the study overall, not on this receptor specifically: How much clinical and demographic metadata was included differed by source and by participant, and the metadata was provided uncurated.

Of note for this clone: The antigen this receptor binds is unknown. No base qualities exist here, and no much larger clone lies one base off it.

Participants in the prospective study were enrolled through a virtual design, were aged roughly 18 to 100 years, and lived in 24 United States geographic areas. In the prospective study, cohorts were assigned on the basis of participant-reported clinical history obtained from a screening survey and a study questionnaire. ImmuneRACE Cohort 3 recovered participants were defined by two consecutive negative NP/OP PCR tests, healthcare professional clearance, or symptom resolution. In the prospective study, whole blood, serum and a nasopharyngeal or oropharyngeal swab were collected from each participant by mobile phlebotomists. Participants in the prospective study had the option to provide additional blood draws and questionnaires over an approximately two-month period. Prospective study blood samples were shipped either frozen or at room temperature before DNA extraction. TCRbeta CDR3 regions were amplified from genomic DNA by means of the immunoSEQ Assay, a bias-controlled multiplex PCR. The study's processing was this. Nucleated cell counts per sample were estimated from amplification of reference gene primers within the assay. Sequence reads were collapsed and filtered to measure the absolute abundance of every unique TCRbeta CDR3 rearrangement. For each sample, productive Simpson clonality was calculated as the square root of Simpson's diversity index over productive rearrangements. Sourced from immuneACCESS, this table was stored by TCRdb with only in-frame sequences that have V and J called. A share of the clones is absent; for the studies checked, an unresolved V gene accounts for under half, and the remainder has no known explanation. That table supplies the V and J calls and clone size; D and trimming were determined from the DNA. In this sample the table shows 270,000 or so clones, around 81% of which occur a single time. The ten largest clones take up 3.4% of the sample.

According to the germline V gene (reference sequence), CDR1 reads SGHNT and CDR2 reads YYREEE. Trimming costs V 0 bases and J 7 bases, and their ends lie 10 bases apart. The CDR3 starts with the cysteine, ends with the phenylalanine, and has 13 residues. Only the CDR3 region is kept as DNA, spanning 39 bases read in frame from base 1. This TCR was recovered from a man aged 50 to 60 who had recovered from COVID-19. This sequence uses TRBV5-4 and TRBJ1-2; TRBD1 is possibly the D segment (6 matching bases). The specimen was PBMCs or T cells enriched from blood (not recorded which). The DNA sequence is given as TGTGCCAGCAGCTTGGACAGGGAGGGTGGCTACACCTTC. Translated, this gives CASSLDREGGYTF.